This TCR beta chain was profiled in a study of patients and donors after allogeneic stem cell transplantation. This clonotype came up a few times. TCRdb passed the RT-PCR reads through MiXCR, listing each CDR3 protein once. This sample has about 960,000 distinct CDR3 sequences, with under 20% found just once. Germline lookup yields CDR1 MNHEY and CDR2 SVGAGI. Trimming shortened V by 0 bases and J by 0 bases, and 12 bases separated the two germline ends. The CDR3 spans 17 residues. J is TRBJ1-3 and V is TRBV6-5; tentative D call: TRBD1 (5 bases). The specimen was blood, either unsorted or a sorted T cell fraction (not recorded which). This clonotype originated in a human donor who was either an allogeneic HSCT recipient or a stem cell or donor lymphocyte infusion donor (not recorded which). It is not recorded whose cells these are; they may come from a transplant donor. The CDR3 protein is CASSYSETADSGNTIYF. CDR3 nucleotide sequence: TGTGCCAGCAGTTACTCCGAGACAGCCGACTCTGGAAACACCATATATTTT.